The rows below give T cell receptor beta chains drawn from one sample of a study of blood T cells in healthy people across ages. TCRdb reprocessed the 5' RACE reads via MiXCR and lists one record per CDR3 protein. The data show roughly 730,000 distinct CDR3 sequences, roughly 50% seen once. What was sequenced was blood. All receptors derive from a man aged 40-49 years in good health. The CDR3 runs from the conserved cysteine through the conserved F or W. A D gene is named only where the DNA matches it firmly. A clone size is listed for some rows: how often the clone was seen (once, few, many), or a class if it is expanded.

j_call | clone_size | d_call | v_call | cdr3_nt | cdr3_aa
TRBJ2-3 | few | . | TRBV15 | TGTGCCACCAGCAGACCGCGGGGGCTTAACACAGATACGCAGTATTTT | CATSRPRGLNTDTQYF
TRBJ1-2 | . | TRBD1 | TRBV29-1 | TGCAGCGTGGGACAGCCAGAAATCTATGGCTACACCTTC | CSVGQPEIYGYTF
TRBJ1-1 | . | . | TRBV4-2 | TGTGCCAGCAGCCAAGATTACGGGGGGACTGAAGCTTTCTTT | CASSQDYGGTEAFF
TRBJ2-5 | . | TRBD2 | TRBV11-2 | TGTGCCAGCAGCACCACATCGACTAGCGTAGAGCAGTACTTC | CASSTTSTSVEQYF
TRBJ2-7 | . | TRBD2 | TRBV20-1 | TGCAGTGCTCCTCGGACTAGCGATTACAATGAGCAGTACTTC | CSAPRTSDYNEQYF
TRBJ2-7 | . | . | TRBV18 | TGTGCCAGCTCGGATACCGGGTCCCTGGCTTACGAGCAGTACTTC | CASSDTGSLAYEQYF
TRBJ2-7 | . | TRBD1 | TRBV7-9 | TGTGCCAGCAGCCCCGGGGACAGGGAGAGGAAAGAGCAGTACTTC | CASSPGDRERKEQYF
TRBJ2-7 | . | . | TRBV7-2 | TGTGCCAGCAGTCCAATCGGACAGATTTACGAGCAGTACTTC | CASSPIGQIYEQYF
TRBJ2-5 | . | TRBD2 | TRBV6-2/TRBV6-3 | TGTGCCAGCAGCTATGGATTACTAGCGGGAGACCAAGAGACCCAGTACTTC | CASSYGLLAGDQETQYF
TRBJ2-3 | . | . | TRBV29-1 | TGCAGCGTTGACGGGCGGGGAACAGATACGCAGTATTTT | CSVDGRGTDTQYF
TRBJ2-7 | . | . | TRBV9 | TGTGCCAGCAGCGTAGAGGAGGGACAAAGCCACGAGCAGTACTTC | CASSVEEGQSHEQYF
TRBJ2-3 | . | TRBD2 | TRBV20-1 | TGCAGTGCTAGAGTGCTAGCGGGCCTCACAGATACGCAGTATTTT | CSARVLAGLTDTQYF
TRBJ1-5 | . | . | TRBV20-1 | TGCAGTGCTAGGGGTGGGGATCAGCCCCAGCATTTT | CSARGGDQPQHF
TRBJ2-1 | . | TRBD2 | TRBV3-1 | TGTGCCAGCAGTCCCGGGGCTAGCGGGAGGGTAAATGAGCAGTTCTTC | CASSPGASGRVNEQFF
TRBJ2-4 | . | . | TRBV7-2 | TGTGCCAGCAGCTTAGTCGGGGCATCTACAGCCAAAAACATTCAGTACTTC | CASSLVGASTAKNIQYF
TRBJ1-2 | . | TRBD1 | TRBV4-2 | TGTGCCAGCAGCCAAGAGAAGGCAGGGGGTTACTATGGCTACACCTTC | CASSQEKAGGYYGYTF
TRBJ2-1 | . | . | TRBV7-9 | TGTGCCAGCAGCCCGGGCAGGGCTCTCAATGAGCAGTTCTTC | CASSPGRALNEQFF
TRBJ2-1 | . | TRBD2 | TRBV29-1 | TGCAGCGTTGGTCGTCTAGCGGGAGCGAAAGGTAACAATGAGCAGTTCTTC | CSVGRLAGAKGNNEQFF
TRBJ2-1 | . | TRBD2 | TRBV20-1 | TGCAGTGCTGCGGACAGAACTAGCGGGAGGGGAGGGTGGTATGAGCAGTTCTTC | CSAADRTSGRGGWYEQFF
TRBJ2-3 | . | . | TRBV6-2/TRBV6-3 | TGTGCCAGCAACAACAGAGAACTATATCCAGATACGCAGTATTTT | CASNNRELYPDTQYF
TRBJ2-7 | . | . | TRBV7-9 | TGTGCCAGCAGGACCTCAGGCCTCAATGAGCAGTACTTC | CASRTSGLNEQYF
TRBJ1-2 | . | TRBD1 | TRBV20-1 | TGCAGTGTTTCACAGGGGGGGGAGACCTATGGCTACACCTTC | CSVSQGGETYGYTF
TRBJ1-1 | . | . | TRBV27 | TGTGCCAGCCCCGCGGGGTCGGCTGAAGCTTTCTTT | CASPAGSAEAFF
TRBJ2-7 | few | . | TRBV9 | TGTGCCAGCAGCGTAAGCCCTCGGACTTCCCCTCAGCAGTACTTC | CASSVSPRTSPQQYF
TRBJ2-6 | few | TRBD2 | TRBV18 | TGTGCCAGCTCACCACTAGGGTTCGGGAGGAACTCTGGGGCCAACGTCCTGACTTTC | CASSPLGFGRNSGANVLTF
TRBJ2-5 | . | TRBD2 | TRBV4-3 | TGCGCCAGCAGCCAGGGCCCGGGGGGAAGCCAAGAGACCCAGTACTTC | CASSQGPGGSQETQYF
TRBJ2-7 | few | TRBD2 | TRBV5-5 | TGTGCCAGCGGGCGGGGGGGATCCTACGAGCAGTACTTC | CASGRGGSYEQYF
TRBJ2-7 | . | . | TRBV4-1 | TGCGCCAGCAGCCAAGTGGAAGCCTACGAGCAGTACTTC | CASSQVEAYEQYF
TRBJ2-5 | few | TRBD2 | TRBV6-2/TRBV6-3 | TGTGCCAGCAGTTACGGGATAGCGGGAGTAGAAGAGACCCAGTACTTC | CASSYGIAGVEETQYF
TRBJ1-1 | . | . | TRBV20-1 | TGCAGTGCTAGAGAACCAGGGAACACTGAAGCTTTCTTT | CSAREPGNTEAFF
TRBJ2-5 | few | . | TRBV20-1 | TGCAGTGCTGATAAAAGGTCGGGGTTGCCTCAAGAGACCCAGTACTTC | CSADKRSGLPQETQYF
TRBJ2-7 | once | TRBD1 | TRBV28 | TGTGCCAGTAAAGGACAGGACTTCTACGAGCAGTACTTC | CASKGQDFYEQYF
TRBJ2-5 | few | TRBD1 | TRBV20-1 | TGCAGTGCTAGGAAGACAGGGGAGACCCAGTACTTC | CSARKTGETQYF
TRBJ1-4 | few | TRBD1 | TRBV24-1 | TGTGCCACCAGTCCGACAGGGCAGGATGAAAAACTGTTTTTT | CATSPTGQDEKLFF
TRBJ1-2 | . | . | TRBV2 | TGTGCCAGCAGTGAAATTGTGACTAACTATGGCTACACCTTC | CASSEIVTNYGYTF
TRBJ2-5 | . | . | TRBV5-1 | TGCGCCAGCATCTTGGAGGCGGGGAAAGAGACCCAGTACTTC | CASILEAGKETQYF
TRBJ2-3 | . | . | TRBV11-1 | TGTGCCAGCAGTTACGGACAGCACACAGATACGCAGTATTTT | CASSYGQHTDTQYF
TRBJ2-6 | few | . | TRBV7-2 | TGTGCCAGCCGACCAGGGCTCTCTGGGGCCAACGTCCTGACTTTC | CASRPGLSGANVLTF
TRBJ1-2 | . | . | TRBV27 | TGTGCCAGCAGAGAGGTCACAGGGCGGGGCTACACCTTC | CASREVTGRGYTF
TRBJ1-2 | . | . | TRBV29-1 | TGCAGCGTTGAAGATGGGGGGAGGGTTACCGGCTACACCTTC | CSVEDGGRVTGYTF
TRBJ2-3 | . | . | TRBV7-2 | TGTGCCAGCAGCTTAGCGCAGGCGAGCACAGATACGCAGTATTTT | CASSLAQASTDTQYF
TRBJ2-7 | . | . | TRBV5-6 | TGTGCCAGCAGCTTCTCGATACAGGGTTACGAGCAGTACTTC | CASSFSIQGYEQYF
TRBJ2-7 | many | . | TRBV6-2/TRBV6-3 | TGTGCCAGCAGCCCAGGCCGGGGGCTCGAGCAGTACTTC | CASSPGRGLEQYF
TRBJ1-5 | . | . | TRBV7-8 | TGTGCCAGCAGCTTAGCTCCCCCCAGGGACTTTAGCAATCAGCCCCAGCATTTT | CASSLAPPRDFSNQPQHF
TRBJ2-1 | . | . | TRBV6-1 | TGTGCCAGCGGCCTTCTTTCTAGCGTAAGCTCCTACAATGAGCAGTTCTTC | CASGLLSSVSSYNEQFF
TRBJ2-7 | . | TRBD2 | TRBV27 | TGTGCCAGCAGTCGCCCGGGAGGTTACGAGCAGTACTTC | CASSRPGGYEQYF
TRBJ2-6 | . | . | TRBV4-3 | TGCGCCAGCAGCCAAGATCGCCGCGGTGGGGCCAACGTCCTGACTTTC | CASSQDRRGGANVLTF
TRBJ1-1 | . | . | TRBV4-3 | TGCGCCAGCAGCCAGCGAGTTTTGCACACTGAAGCTTTCTTT | CASSQRVLHTEAFF
TRBJ2-7 | once | TRBD1 | TRBV28 | TGTGCCAGCAGTGTACAGGGGAATTCCTACGAGCAGTACTTC | CASSVQGNSYEQYF
TRBJ1-1 | . | . | TRBV3-1 | TGTGCCAGCAGCCAAAGAGGACAGAGCAACACTGAAGCTTTCTTT | CASSQRGQSNTEAFF